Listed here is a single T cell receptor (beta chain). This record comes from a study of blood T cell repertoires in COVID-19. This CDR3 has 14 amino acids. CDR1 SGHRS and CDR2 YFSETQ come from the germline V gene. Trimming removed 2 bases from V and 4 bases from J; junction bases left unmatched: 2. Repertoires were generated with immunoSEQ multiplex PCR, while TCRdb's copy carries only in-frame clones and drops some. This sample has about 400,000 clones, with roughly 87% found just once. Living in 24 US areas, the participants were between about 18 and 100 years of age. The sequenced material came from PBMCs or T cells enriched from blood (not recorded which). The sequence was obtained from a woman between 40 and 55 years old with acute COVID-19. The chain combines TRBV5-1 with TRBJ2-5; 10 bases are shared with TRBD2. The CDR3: CASSLTSGAETQYF. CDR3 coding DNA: TGCGCCAGCAGCTTAACTAGCGGGGCAGAGACCCAGTACTTC.